These 9 T cell receptor beta chains were all obtained from the same sample, sequenced in a study of blood T cell repertoires in COVID-19. Only in-frame clones appear in the TCRdb table, and some are missing; sequencing was by immunoSEQ multiplex PCR. The data contain fewer than 250,000 clones, 83% of them singletons. Sequencing was carried out using PBMCs or T cells enriched from blood (not recorded which). These receptors were collected from a woman aged 40 to 50 who had been exposed to COVID-19.

This clone was seen a single time. This sequence joins TRBV5-1 and TRBJ1-1; no definite D call. Trimming took 5 bases from V and 0 from J, leaving 17 bases between them. CDR1 is SGHRS, CDR2 YFSETQ, per germline. The CDR3 has 16 residues. The CDR3 sequence: CASSLNSVLMNTEAFF. The CDR3 nucleotides are TGCGCCAGCAGTTTAAACAGTGTTCTTATGAACACTGAAGCTTTCTTT.

The chain is built from TRBV5-5 and TRBJ1-1; no definite D call. The CDR3 is 14 amino acids. Germline CDR1 reads SGHKS; CDR2 reads YYEKEE (reference sequence). The V gene lost 4 bases and the J gene lost 2 bases, with 12 bases spanning the gap. The CDR3 is CASSLTIHNTEAFF. The CDR3 DNA sequence: TGTGCCAGCAGCCTTACTATTCATAACACTGAAGCTTTCTTT.

The chain employs TRBV27 and TRBJ2-3; D gene ambiguous. The CDR3 has 11 residues. Germline V gene sequence: CDR1 MNHEY, CDR2 SMNVEV (reference sequence). The ends were cut back, 7 bases at V and 5 bases at J, with 7 bases in the middle. CDR3 coding DNA: TGTGCCAGCAAGGAGAGAGATACGCAGTATTTT. Its translation: CASKERDTQYF.

The rearrangement joins TRBV6-5 to TRBJ1-1; 7 bases are shared with TRBD1. There are 12 residues in the CDR3. The germline gives CDR1 MNHEY, CDR2 SVGAGI. V dropped 6 bases and J dropped 6; count of bases not matched to a gene: 4. CDR3: CASRRTGAEAFF. The CDR3 bases are TGTGCCAGCAGGCGCACAGGGGCTGAAGCTTTCTTT.

J is TRBJ1-1 and V is TRBV11-2, with TRBD1 matching 7 bases. This CDR3 is built from 16 residues. Germline V gene lookup returns CDR1 SGHAT and CDR2 FQNNGV. The trim removed 1 base at V and 2 bases at J, leaving 7 bases unmatched. The CDR3 loop is CASSLARGGSNTEAFF. The CDR3 bases are TGTGCCAGCAGCTTAGCTAGAGGGGGCTCAAACACTGAAGCTTTCTTT.

Only one count was recorded for this clone. J is TRBJ2-3 and V is TRBV6-5, with D perhaps matching TRBD2 (5 bases). Trimming cost V 8 bases and J 6 bases, with 9 bases left between them. The length of the CDR3 is 11 residues. Germline values: CDR1 MNHEY, CDR2 SVGAGI. The CDR3 protein is CASSSGDTQYF. The CDR3 DNA sequence: TGTGCCAGCTCCTCGGGGGATACGCAGTATTTT.

V gene TRBV4-1 combines with J gene TRBJ2-2; 7 bases agree with TRBD2. With 4 bases clipped from V and 4 bases from J, the junction kept 9 bases outside the gene matches. Germline-derived CDR1 and CDR2 are MGHRA and YSYEKL. This CDR3 comprises 16 residues. CDR3 nucleotide sequence: TGCGCCAGCAGCCCTTCAGGGACTACCCTCACCGGGGAGCTGTTTTTT. Translated, it gives CASSPSGTTLTGELFF.

This clone appeared once. This chain links TRBV28 with TRBJ2-7, with D perhaps matching TRBD1 (6 bases). The germline V and J ends were trimmed by 4 bases and 3 bases, with 7 bases remaining between them. The CDR3 is 12 residues long. Germline CDR1 and CDR2: MDHEN and SYDVKM. The CDR3 spells CASSSDSYEQYF. For the CDR3, the DNA is TGTGCCAGCAGTTCGGACAGCTACGAGCAGTACTTC.

This clone came up a few times. The chain employs TRBV7-8 and TRBJ1-2; TRBD1 aligns across 8 bases. The ends lost 1 base at V and 11 bases at J; junction bases unmatched: 9. Germline CDR1 reads SGHVS; CDR2 reads FQNEAQ. The CDR3 spans 14 residues. CDR3 in DNA: TGTGCCAGCAGCTTAGACCAGGGGGCCCGTTTTTACACCTTC. It encodes CASSLDQGARFYTF.